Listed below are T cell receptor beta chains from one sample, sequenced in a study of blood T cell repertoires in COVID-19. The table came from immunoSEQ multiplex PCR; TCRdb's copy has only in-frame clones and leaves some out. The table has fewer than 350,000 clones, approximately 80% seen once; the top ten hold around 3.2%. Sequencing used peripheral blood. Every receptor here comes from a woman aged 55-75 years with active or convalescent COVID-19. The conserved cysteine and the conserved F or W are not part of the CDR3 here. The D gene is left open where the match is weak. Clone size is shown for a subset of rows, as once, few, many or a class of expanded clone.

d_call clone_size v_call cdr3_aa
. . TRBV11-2 ASSLTLQGPYFYEQY
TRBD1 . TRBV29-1 SVESLGRGIHNEQF
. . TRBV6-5 ASSYSGLSSGNTIY
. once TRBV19 ASSIYLGGEQY
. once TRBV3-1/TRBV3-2 ASSQEGGGNTIY
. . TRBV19 ASSIVVGTSRTEAF
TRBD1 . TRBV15 ATSRKGQGAQYTGELF
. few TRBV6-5 ASSYSGGGRKEKLF
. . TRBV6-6 ASSSGQFYGYT
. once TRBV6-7 ASSYWPQETQY
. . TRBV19 ASSIGGELF
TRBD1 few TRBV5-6 ASSFGTGRSYGYT
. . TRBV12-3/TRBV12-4 ASSLGGNTEAF
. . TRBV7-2 ASSPSWAATNYGYT
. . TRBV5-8 ASSLPTWPPSNTEAF
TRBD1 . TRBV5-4 ASSSGYRGISGNTIY
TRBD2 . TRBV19 ASSLTSGGESYNEQF
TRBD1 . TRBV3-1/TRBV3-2 ASSQKDRANTEAF
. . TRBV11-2 ASSLVGSTNEKLF
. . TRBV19 ASSIRGEQF
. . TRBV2 ASSRGYNEQF
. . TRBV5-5 ASSMGPGGFYGYT
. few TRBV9 ASSLGGGGTDTQY
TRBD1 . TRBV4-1 ASSRQQGATEAF
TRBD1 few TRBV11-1 ASRYRTGETQY
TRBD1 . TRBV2 ASFVDLTGDYGYT
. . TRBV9 ASSVADTPYGYT
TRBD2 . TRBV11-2 ASSLTGGSYNEQF
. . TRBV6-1 ASSERPLDEQY
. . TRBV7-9 ASSPELYNEQF
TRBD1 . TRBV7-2 ASSFGDRDEQY
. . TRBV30 AWSGEGSYNSPLH